The 8 T cell receptor beta chains reported below all come from one sample, sequenced in a study of spatial heterogeneity in lung cancer. Findings and limits, study-wide: For expanded intratumoral alpha and beta TCRs, counts tracked tumor mutation counts.

What these receptors recognize is not known. The time point: sample taken at primary tumor resection. TCRdb re-analysed the 5' RACE reads in MiXCR, keeping a single row per CDR3 protein. Here the sample spans a few thousand distinct CDR3 sequences, less than 9.5% being singletons. The starting material was lung tumor tissue, obtained at surgery. All receptors come from a female donor with early-stage non-small cell lung cancer.

By frequency in the sample, this clonotype is medium-sized (0.01 to 0.1%). Because the library targeted alpha chains, this beta chain is an off-target read whose size means little. The V call is TRBV5-1, the J call TRBJ2-7, with D maybe TRBD1 (6 bases). Trimming took 0 bases from V and 1 from J, leaving 14 bases between them. Germline CDR1 and CDR2: SGHRS and YFSETQ. This CDR3 has 16 amino acids. This chain's CDR3 is CASSLGGSGQSYEQYF. DNA for the CDR3: TGCGCCAGCAGCTTGGGAGGGTCGGGACAATCCTACGAGCAGTACTTC.

This clonotype was counted a few times. The library was designed around alpha chains, so this beta chain is a stray read whose abundance carries little weight. The V gene is TRBV5-1, the J gene TRBJ2-5, with D tentatively TRBD2 (5 bases). The CDR3 contains 14 residues. Trimming cost V 4 bases and J 5 bases, with 15 bases left between them. Looked up from germline, CDR1 is SGHRS and CDR2 is YFSETQ. For the CDR3, the DNA is TGCGCCAGCAGCCCGAGGACGACGGGGGAGACCCAGTACTTC. Amino acid sequence: CASSPRTTGETQYF.

This clonotype was counted many times. As an off-target read in a library built for alpha chains, this beta chain has a frequency of little significance. The chain recombines TRBV4-3 with TRBJ1-1; perhaps TRBD1 as D (5 bases). The CDR3 runs to 13 residues. Trimming pared 1 base from V and 7 bases from J, leaving 10 bases between. Germline assignment: CDR1 LGHNA and CDR2 YSLEER. The CDR3 loop is CASSQGAGLEAFF. The CDR3, as DNA: TGCGCCAGCAGCCAAGGGGCAGGGCTTGAAGCTTTCTTT.

This clonotype counts as large. With the library built for alpha chains, this beta chain is off target and its frequency is not meaningful. The chain joins TRBV6-5 to TRBJ2-1; TRBD2 is a possible D gene (6 bases). Germline CDR1 and CDR2: MNHEY and SVGAGI. The CDR3 consists of 15 residues. V lost 10 bases to trimming and J lost 3 bases, with 19 bases between them. The CDR3 DNA follows: TGTGCCACCCCCAAACTAGCATCCTACTACAATGAGCAGTTCTTC. Translated: CATPKLASYYNEQFF.

Turning to this clonotype: Because the library targeted alpha chains, this beta chain is an off-target read whose size means little. V is TRBV7-1 and J is TRBJ2-7; the D call may be TRBD1 or TRBD2 (5 bases each). TRBV7-1 qualifies as an ORF whose function is uncertain. There are 16 residues in the CDR3. Trimming shortened V by 1 base and J by 3 bases, and 16 bases separated the two germline ends. The CDR3 protein is CASSSDRDRPNYEQYF. Written as DNA, the CDR3 is TGTGCCAGCAGCTCAGACCGGGACCGCCCCAACTACGAGCAGTACTTC.

This clonotype was detected many times. Being off target in a library aimed at alpha chains, this beta chain has a size of little meaning. CDR3 residues: CASSSRTGWNTEAFF. The CDR3 DNA follows: TGTGCCAGCAGCTCCAGGACAGGGTGGAACACTGAAGCTTTCTTT. The chain is built from TRBV11-2 and TRBJ1-1; 8 nucleotides align to TRBD1. The CDR3 is 15 residues long. The trim removed 4 bases at V and 1 base at J, leaving 5 bases unmatched. Germline lookup yields CDR1 SGHAT and CDR2 FQNNGV.

This clonotype ranks as medium-sized. The library was prepared for alpha chains; this beta chain is a stray read, so its frequency means little. The chain is built from TRBV7-9 and TRBJ1-1, with TRBD1 identical over 7 bases. The CDR3 is 13 amino acids. Germline CDR1 SEHNR, CDR2 FQNEAQ (reference sequence). The trim removed 3 bases at V and 5 bases at J, leaving 3 bases unmatched. The CDR3 is CASSFDRDTEAFF. The CDR3 DNA sequence: TGTGCCAGCAGCTTCGACAGGGATACTGAAGCTTTCTTT.

This clonotype has at least ten counts. This beta chain appears as a stray read in a library generated for alpha chains; its size is not informative. In DNA, the CDR3 is TGTGCCAGCAGCCACGTCACGCGCGGGACAGGCGGAGCCGGGGAGCTGTTTTTT. Translated: CASSHVTRGTGGAGELFF. This sequence joins TRBV7-2 and TRBJ2-2; 8 bases align to TRBD1. The CDR3 length is 18 residues. V lost 5 bases to trimming and J lost 6 bases; unmatched junction nucleotides: 17. Germline assignment: CDR1 SGHTA and CDR2 FQGNSA.